This is a list of T cell receptor beta chains from one sample in a study of CD8 T cells in Susac syndrome. TCRdb called the immunoSEQ multiplex PCR reads again in MiXCR, with one record for every CDR3 protein. In the table there are around 120,000 distinct CDR3 sequences, 93% of which are singletons. The sequenced material came from CD4+ T cells from PBMCs. The receptors originated from a human donor with multiple sclerosis. The CDR3 runs from the conserved cysteine through the conserved F or W. D genes are given only for firm matches. The size field is filled for only some rows; it gives once, few, many or a size class.

d_call v_call clone_size cdr3_length cdr3_aa
- TRBV11-1 - 14 CASSSIGLDYGYTF
- TRBV16 - 15 CASSLRGGSGNTIYF
- TRBV6-5 - 14 CASSWMGSGLSLHF
- TRBV19 - 13 CATSVGSPYEQYF
- TRBV7-8 once 17 CASSFPAGLRSGAEQYF
- TRBV14 - 13 CASSQGVNQPQHF
TRBD1 TRBV5-1 - 14 CASSLTGQNYGYTF
TRBD1 TRBV14 - 15 CASSQTTGAKNIQYF
- TRBV7-2 - 15 CASTPLLGSNQPQHF
- TRBV2 - 15 CASSLTDWSTDTQYF
TRBD2 TRBV7-9 once 15 CASSLTSGGSYEQYF
TRBD1 TRBV4-1 - 15 CASSQTGTANEKLFF
- TRBV7-9 few 14 CASSLLQNTGELFF
TRBD1 TRBV19 - 14 CASSTDRGGQPQHF
- TRBV30 few 13 CAWRIDTYQPQHF
TRBD1 TRBV20-1 once 15 CSARGRTGVQETQYF
- TRBV6-2/TRBV6-3 - 16 CASSLGGRYTNSPLHF
TRBD1 TRBV7-7 - 15 CASSPGTGGQETQYF
- TRBV30 - 13 CAWTLPGTYEQYF
- TRBV20-1 - 12 CSARTENYGYTF
- TRBV6-5 - 13 CASSTPGRPEAFF
- TRBV27 few 15 CASSLVRGGDYGYTF
- TRBV27 - 15 CASSLYSRTAYEQFF
- TRBV9 - 14 CASSVAVNTGELFF
- TRBV5-4 - 14 CASSSDGGTDTQYF
TRBD1 TRBV12-3/TRBV12-4 - 15 CASSVGQGGQETQYF
TRBD1 TRBV14 - 12 CASSRGQGRAFF
- TRBV13 - 15 CASSLMTGWNTEAFF
TRBD1 TRBV4-3 once 15 CASSQDLTGHRGYTF
- TRBV12-3/TRBV12-4 few 13 CASSSRGNTEAFF
TRBD1 TRBV10-3 once 13 CAITSGQGYEQYF
- TRBV3-1 - 14 CASTGRASSYEQYF
- TRBV27 - 12 CASSRRGDGYTF
- TRBV7-2 - 13 CASSLLVSETQYF
TRBD1 TRBV6-6 - 12 CASRWTGTEAFF
- TRBV7-2 - 15 CASSSLSGGGYGYTF
- TRBV10-3 - 15 CAISESTDHNEKLFF
- TRBV29-1 - 14 CSVGGQLEILGYTF
- TRBV3-1 - 15 CASSQHGGRNQPQHF
- TRBV7-3 - 15 CASQRDRDGTGELFF
TRBD2 TRBV4-2 - 20 CASSQEVLTSGGPSTDTQYF
- TRBV4-3 - 14 CASSQGLGMEKLFF
- TRBV15 - 14 CATSGTPSTDTQYF
TRBD1 TRBV5-1 - 14 CASSWGQGAYEQYF
TRBD1 TRBV2 - 14 CASRYRGMNTEAFF
- TRBV9 - 13 CASSVAGGGEAFF
- TRBV6-2/TRBV6-3 once 16 CASSSRGRYETGELFF